This is a list of T cell receptor beta chains from one sample in a study of cytomegalovirus exposure and HLA in healthy donors. Clones were read by immunoSEQ multiplex PCR, and TCRdb kept only the in-frame ones, dropping some. The data contain a few hundred thousand clones, around 89% of them singletons. Sample: PBMCs. The receptors come from a woman younger than 35 in good health and CMV-seronegative. CDR3s include the opening cysteine and the closing phenylalanine or tryptophan. The D gene is left open where the match is weak. Clone size appears in some rows only: once, few, many, or a class for an expanded clone.

NA,TRBJ2-3,NA,TRBV2,TGTGCCAGCAGTGAGGAGAGAGACACAGATACGCAGTATTTT,CASSEERDTDTQYF
NA,TRBJ1-5,NA,TRBV28,TGTGCCAGCAGGACAATTCACGACACTGAAGTCAATCAGCCCCAGCATTTT,CASRTIHDTEVNQPQHF
NA,TRBJ2-7,NA,TRBV7-9,TGTGCCAGCAGCGAAGGCCGGGGGACCTACGAGCAGTACTTC,CASSEGRGTYEQYF
TRBD1,TRBJ2-7,NA,TRBV4-2,TGTGCCAGCAGCCAAGATTTTGGGACAGGATTCTACGAGCAGTACTTC,CASSQDFGTGFYEQYF
NA,TRBJ2-5,NA,TRBV27,TGTGCCAGCAGTTTATTTTTGGGGGGAAACCAAGAGACCCAGTACTTC,CASSLFLGGNQETQYF
NA,TRBJ2-3,NA,TRBV11-1,TGTGCCAGCAGCTTAGGAAGCGTGTCCACAGATACGCAGTATTTT,CASSLGSVSTDTQYF
TRBD1,TRBJ2-3,NA,TRBV6-1,TGTGCCAGCAGTGCTATGGGACAGGGGGTTGGAGATACGCAGTATTTT,CASSAMGQGVGDTQYF
NA,TRBJ1-1,NA,TRBV27,TGTGCCAGCAGTTTGAGCGCGGGGAACACTGAAGCTTTCTTT,CASSLSAGNTEAFF
NA,TRBJ1-2,NA,TRBV4-1,TGCGCCAGCAGCCAGAGCAGGTTAGCTAACTATGGCTACACCTTC,CASSQSRLANYGYTF
TRBD1,TRBJ1-4,NA,TRBV6-6,TGTGCCAGCAGTTCCTTGGACAGGGTGGGTGAAAAACTGTTTTTT,CASSSLDRVGEKLFF
NA,TRBJ2-2,NA,TRBV5-6,TGTGCCAGCAGCTTGTCAGGGTCCGGGGAGCTGTTTTTT,CASSLSGSGELFF
NA,TRBJ2-5,NA,TRBV7-3,TGTGCCAGCAGCTTACGTGGGGGGGCAGAGACCCAGTACTTC,CASSLRGGAETQYF
TRBD1,TRBJ1-5,NA,TRBV19,TGTGCCAGTAGCCCGACAGGGGGCGGACAGCCCCAGCATTTT,CASSPTGGGQPQHF
TRBD1,TRBJ2-5,NA,TRBV27,TGTGCCAGCAGTTTCGGGACAGCCCAAGAGACCCAGTACTTC,CASSFGTAQETQYF
NA,TRBJ1-1,NA,TRBV5-1,TGCGCCAGCAGCTTGGCAGGGGCGAGAGGCACTGAAGCTTTCTTT,CASSLAGARGTEAFF
TRBD2,TRBJ2-1,NA,TRBV7-6,TGTGCCAGCAGCTCCGGACTAGCGGGGCCCTCCTACAATGAGCAGTTCTTC,CASSSGLAGPSYNEQFF
TRBD1,TRBJ2-2,NA,TRBV10-1,TGCGCCAGCAGTGAGCCGGGACAGGGCTCGGGCACCGGGGAGCTGTTTTTT,CASSEPGQGSGTGELFF
TRBD1,TRBJ1-2,NA,TRBV29-1,TGCAGCGTTGTAGGGGGCGACAAGAGGAACTATGGCTACACCTTC,CSVVGGDKRNYGYTF
NA,TRBJ2-2,NA,TRBV4-2,TGTGCCAGCAGCCAAGATAGGGGGTCCACCGGGGAGCTGTTTTTT,CASSQDRGSTGELFF
TRBD1,TRBJ1-1,NA,TRBV28,TGTGCCTGCTCCCCAGGGGGGCGCGTGGGCACTGAAGCTTTCTTT,CACSPGGRVGTEAFF
TRBD1,TRBJ1-5,NA,TRBV5-3,TGTGCCAACATAGGGGGCCGGGGCAATCAGCCCCAGCATTTT,CANIGGRGNQPQHF
NA,TRBJ1-5,NA,TRBV28,TGTGCCAGCACCTTAAATAGCAATCAGCCCCAGCATTTT,CASTLNSNQPQHF
TRBD1,TRBJ1-5,NA,TRBV7-9,TGTGCCAGCAGCTTTTCGACAGGGAATCAGCCCCAGCATTTT,CASSFSTGNQPQHF
NA,TRBJ1-1,NA,TRBV5-1,TGCGCCAGCAGCGCCCTCGGGGACACTGAAGCTTTCTTT,CASSALGDTEAFF
TRBD1,TRBJ1-4,NA,TRBV6-5,TGTGCCAGCAGTTACTCGAGACAGGGGGAAAAACTGTTTTTT,CASSYSRQGEKLFF
TRBD2,TRBJ2-2,NA,TRBV7-3,TGTGCCAGCAGCACTAGCGGGGGGCCGAACACCGGGGAGCTGTTTTTT,CASSTSGGPNTGELFF
NA,TRBJ2-1,NA,TRBV19,TGTGCCAGTAGTATTGGGCTGGGCAATGAGCAGTTCTTC,CASSIGLGNEQFF
NA,TRBJ1-5,NA,TRBV7-8,TGTGCCAGCAGCCACGGGAACCTGGTGGGGATCCAGCCCCAGCATTTT,CASSHGNLVGIQPQHF
TRBD2,TRBJ2-3,NA,TRBV7-3,TGTGCCAGCAGCTGGACTAGCGGGGGGACTAGCACAGATACGCAGTATTTT,CASSWTSGGTSTDTQYF
NA,TRBJ1-6,few,TRBV5-1,TGCGCCAGCAGCTTGGAATTTGGGCTAGGGGCGTCCCTCCACTTT,CASSLEFGLGASLHF
NA,TRBJ2-3,NA,TRBV6-6,TGTGCCAGCAGACCAACGGGACTCGACACAGATACGCAGTATTTT,CASRPTGLDTDTQYF
NA,TRBJ2-5,NA,TRBV29-1,TGCAGCGTTTGGGTTGGAGTGGCCCAGTACTTC,CSVWVGVAQYF
TRBD2,TRBJ2-3,once,TRBV4-3,TGCGCCAGCAGCCAAGATTTAGCGGGGGGGCCTCATAGGACAGATACGCAGTATTTT,CASSQDLAGGPHRTDTQYF
TRBD1,TRBJ1-1,NA,TRBV29-1,TGCAGCGTTGCCGAGACAGGGGCCACTGAAGCTTTCTTT,CSVAETGATEAFF
NA,TRBJ1-1,NA,TRBV10-3,TGTGCCATCAGCCCGGACACCCCCCTGGGCACTGAAGCTTTCTTT,CAISPDTPLGTEAFF
NA,TRBJ1-1,NA,TRBV27,TGTGCCAGCAGTTTTTGGGCGTCGGACACTGAAGCTTTCTTT,CASSFWASDTEAFF
TRBD2,TRBJ2-3,NA,TRBV4-1,TGCGCCAGCAGCCGTAGTAGCGGGGGCACAGATACGCAGTATTTT,CASSRSSGGTDTQYF
NA,TRBJ2-3,NA,TRBV6-5,TGTGCCACCTTTAGCAGAGCTAGCACAGATACGCAGTATTTT,CATFSRASTDTQYF
TRBD1,TRBJ1-1,once,TRBV19,TGTGCCAGTAGTGTACAGGGGACGGACACTGAAGCTTTCTTT,CASSVQGTDTEAFF
TRBD1,TRBJ2-5,NA,TRBV27,TGTGCCAGCAGTCGGCAGGGGGCGCTGGAGACCCAGTACTTC,CASSRQGALETQYF
NA,TRBJ1-6,NA,TRBV4-1,TGCGCCAGCAGCCAAGGACAGGCTAATTCACCCCTCCACTTT,CASSQGQANSPLHF
TRBD1,TRBJ2-7,NA,TRBV11-1,TGTGCCAGCAGTTTTACCGGGACAGGGGTCCCTTGGCAGTACTTC,CASSFTGTGVPWQYF
TRBD2,TRBJ2-1,NA,TRBV11-2,TGTGCCAGCAGCTTGGTCCCTAGCGGGGGGGCTGGTGAGCAGTTCTTC,CASSLVPSGGAGEQFF
NA,TRBJ1-2,NA,TRBV6-1,TGTGCCAGCAGTGAAGGTGTAAGCCATGGCTACACCTTC,CASSEGVSHGYTF
NA,TRBJ1-1,NA,TRBV9,TGTGCCAGCAGCCCGCGAGAGGGCAGGTCGTTCACTGAAGCTTTCTTT,CASSPREGRSFTEAFF